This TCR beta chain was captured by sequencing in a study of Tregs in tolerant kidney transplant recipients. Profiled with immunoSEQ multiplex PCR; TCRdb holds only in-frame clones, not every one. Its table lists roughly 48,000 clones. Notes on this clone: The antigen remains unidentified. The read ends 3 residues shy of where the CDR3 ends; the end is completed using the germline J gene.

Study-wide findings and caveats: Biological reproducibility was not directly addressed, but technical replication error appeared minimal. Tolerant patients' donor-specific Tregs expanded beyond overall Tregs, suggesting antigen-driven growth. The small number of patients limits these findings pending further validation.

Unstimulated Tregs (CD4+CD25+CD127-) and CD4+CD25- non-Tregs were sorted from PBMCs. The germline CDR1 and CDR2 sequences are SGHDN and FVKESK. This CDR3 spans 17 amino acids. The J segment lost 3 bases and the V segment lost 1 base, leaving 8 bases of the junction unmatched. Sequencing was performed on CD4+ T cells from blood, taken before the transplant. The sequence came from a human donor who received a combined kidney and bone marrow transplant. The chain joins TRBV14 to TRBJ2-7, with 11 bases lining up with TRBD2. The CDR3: CASSQGILAGGLYEQYF. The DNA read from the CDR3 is TGTGCCAGCAGCCAAGGAATCTTAGCGGGAGGGCTCTACGAG.